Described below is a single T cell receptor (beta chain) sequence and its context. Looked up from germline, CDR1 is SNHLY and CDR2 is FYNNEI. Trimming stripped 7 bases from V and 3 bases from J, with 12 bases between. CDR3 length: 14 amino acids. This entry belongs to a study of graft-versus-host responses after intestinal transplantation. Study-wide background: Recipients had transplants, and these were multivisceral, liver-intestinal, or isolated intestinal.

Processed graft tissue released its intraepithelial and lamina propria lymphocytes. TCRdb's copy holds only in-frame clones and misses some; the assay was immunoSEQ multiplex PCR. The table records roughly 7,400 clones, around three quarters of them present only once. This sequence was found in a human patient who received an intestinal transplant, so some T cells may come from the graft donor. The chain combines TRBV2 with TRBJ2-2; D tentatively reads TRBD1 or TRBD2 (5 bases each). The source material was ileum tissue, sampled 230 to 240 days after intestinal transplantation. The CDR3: CASNWDRDTGELFF. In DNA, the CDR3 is TGTGCCAGCAATTGGGACCGGGACACCGGGGAGCTGTTTTTT.